A selection of T cell receptor beta chains follows, all from one sample in a study of T cell responses to AZD1222 COVID-19 vaccine. TCRdb's table, derived via immunoSEQ multiplex PCR, lists solely in-frame clones and lacks some. The sample holds more than 110,000 clones. The sequenced material came from peripheral blood. Receptors were obtained from an adult in good health. Both conserved end residues are part of each CDR3. A D gene is named only where the DNA matches it firmly.

V gene: TRBV3-1/TRBV3-2; J gene: TRBJ2-3; D gene: TRBD1; CDR3 DNA: TGTGCCAGCAGCTTAGCCGACAGGGGGGCCACAGATACGCAGTATTTT; CDR3 protein: CASSLADRGATDTQYF
V gene: TRBV4-1; J gene: TRBJ2-7; D gene: TRBD2; CDR3 DNA: TGCGCCAGCAGCCAAGATTTGGCTAGCGGGGGCTACGAGCAGTACTTC; CDR3 protein: CASSQDLASGGYEQYF
V gene: TRBV5-1; J gene: TRBJ1-1; D gene: NA; CDR3 DNA: TGCGCCAGCAGCTTGACAAACACTGAAGCTTTCTTT; CDR3 protein: CASSLTNTEAFF
V gene: TRBV11-3; J gene: TRBJ2-3; D gene: NA; CDR3 DNA: TGTGCCAGCAGCTTAGGGGAGGTGGATACGCAGTATTTT; CDR3 protein: CASSLGEVDTQYF
V gene: TRBV3-1/TRBV3-2; J gene: TRBJ1-1; D gene: NA; CDR3 DNA: TGTGCCAGCAGTCAACTGGAGGGGAGCACTGAAGCTTTCTTT; CDR3 protein: CASSQLEGSTEAFF
V gene: TRBV6-5; J gene: TRBJ2-5; D gene: TRBD2; CDR3 DNA: TGTGCCACTACTAGCGGGGGTGCTGCTGAGTACTTC; CDR3 protein: CATTSGGAAEYF
V gene: TRBV5-4; J gene: TRBJ2-7; D gene: TRBD2; CDR3 DNA: TGTGCCAGCGCCAAAACCGGGGGGGCATTTGCCGAGCAGTACTTC; CDR3 protein: CASAKTGGAFAEQYF
V gene: TRBV7-3; J gene: TRBJ1-2; D gene: NA; CDR3 DNA: TGTGCCAGCAGCCTCACCCCCTTTTCTGGGTTTAGGGTCGGGAGTGGCTACACCTTC; CDR3 protein: CASSLTPFSGFRVGSGYTF
V gene: TRBV3-1/TRBV3-2; J gene: TRBJ2-5; D gene: TRBD2; CDR3 DNA: TGTGCCAGCAGCCAAGAGCGAGGACTAGCGGGGAGGGAGACCCAGTACTTC; CDR3 protein: CASSQERGLAGRETQYF
V gene: TRBV19; J gene: TRBJ1-2; D gene: NA; CDR3 DNA: TGTGCCAGTAGTATCGGCAGGACCTATGGCTACACCTTC; CDR3 protein: CASSIGRTYGYTF
V gene: TRBV23-1; J gene: TRBJ1-2; D gene: NA; CDR3 DNA: TGCGCCAGCAGTCTGGGGCAGGCCGTAAACTATGGCTACACCTTC; CDR3 protein: CASSLGQAVNYGYTF
V gene: TRBV12-3/TRBV12-4; J gene: TRBJ1-3; D gene: NA; CDR3 DNA: TGTGCCAGCAGGTCTCTTGCTGGAAACACCATATATTTT; CDR3 protein: CASRSLAGNTIYF
V gene: TRBV6-1; J gene: TRBJ2-7; D gene: TRBD2; CDR3 DNA: TGTGCCAGCAGTGTCCTTGTTCGAGCGGGGAACTACGAGCAGTACTTC; CDR3 protein: CASSVLVRAGNYEQYF
V gene: TRBV9; J gene: TRBJ2-2; D gene: NA; CDR3 DNA: TGTGCCAGCAGCGTAGATACGGGGGGCTGGGACACCGGGGAGCTGTTTTTT; CDR3 protein: CASSVDTGGWDTGELFF
V gene: TRBV5-1; J gene: TRBJ1-1; D gene: NA; CDR3 DNA: TGCGCCAGCAGCTACGGGGGCGCGGGCACTGAAGCTTTCTTT; CDR3 protein: CASSYGGAGTEAFF
V gene: TRBV5-1; J gene: TRBJ1-2; D gene: TRBD1; CDR3 DNA: TGCGCCAGCAGCCTGCAGGGGGCTAACTATGGCTACACCTTC; CDR3 protein: CASSLQGANYGYTF
V gene: TRBV7-6; J gene: TRBJ2-5; D gene: NA; CDR3 DNA: TGTGCCAGCAGCTTAGGTCCGGTCGGTCAAGAGACCCAGTACTTC; CDR3 protein: CASSLGPVGQETQYF
V gene: TRBV28; J gene: TRBJ1-1; D gene: NA; CDR3 DNA: TGTGCCAGCAGTTTATATCAGACGGGGAAATTGAACACTGAAGCTTTCTTT; CDR3 protein: CASSLYQTGKLNTEAFF
V gene: TRBV7-6; J gene: TRBJ1-6; D gene: TRBD1; CDR3 DNA: TGTGCCAGCAGCCGCCAGGGGGGGAATTCACCCCTCCACTTT; CDR3 protein: CASSRQGGNSPLHF
V gene: TRBV6-2/TRBV6-3; J gene: TRBJ2-2; D gene: TRBD2; CDR3 DNA: TGTGCCAGCAGTTACCAGCGGGGGGGCCCCACCGGGGAGCTGTTTTTT; CDR3 protein: CASSYQRGGPTGELFF
V gene: TRBV5-4; J gene: TRBJ1-2; D gene: NA; CDR3 DNA: TGTGCCAGCAGCTTGGGGGTAGCGTCAGGGCTCTTTTCCTTC; CDR3 protein: CASSLGVASGLFSF
V gene: TRBV30; J gene: TRBJ1-3; D gene: NA; CDR3 DNA: TGTGCCTGGAGGGTAGGACTCTCTGGAAACACCATATATTTT; CDR3 protein: CAWRVGLSGNTIYF
V gene: TRBV5-1; J gene: TRBJ2-5; D gene: NA; CDR3 DNA: TGCGCCAGCAGCTTGTCCGTAGAGACCCAGTACTTC; CDR3 protein: CASSLSVETQYF
V gene: TRBV2; J gene: TRBJ1-4; D gene: TRBD1; CDR3 DNA: TGTGCCAGCAGTCCCCTGACAGGGCCAAATGAAAAACTGTTTTTT; CDR3 protein: CASSPLTGPNEKLFF
V gene: TRBV5-6; J gene: TRBJ1-1; D gene: TRBD1; CDR3 DNA: TGTGCCAGCAGAACACAGGGGGCAGTGACTGAAGCTTTCTTT; CDR3 protein: CASRTQGAVTEAFF